This T cell receptor beta chain comes out of a study of graft-versus-host responses after intestinal transplantation. Study in general: The recipients all started with anti-thymocyte globulin induction and then took tacrolimus and steroids for 3 to 4 years.

The CDR3 runs to 16 residues. Germline CDR1 is PRHDT and CDR2 is FYEKMQ (reference sequence). J gave up 4 bases and V 5 bases, and 8 bases lay outside the gene matches. Regarding the study as a whole: Elevated graft-versus-host to host-versus-graft clonal ratios in allografts were recorded for patients with graft-donor T cell macrochimerism.

This table comes from immunoSEQ multiplex PCR, and its TCRdb copy is limited to in-frame clones, with some not included. The sample holds about 70,000 clones, less than 95% seen once. On this clone: Antigen unknown.

This specimen consisted of unstimulated CD8+ T cells sorted from spleen or lymph node cells, obtained before intestinal transplant. The chain is built from TRBV13 and TRBJ1-6, with 7 bases identical to TRBD1. This clonotype was obtained from a human donor who received an intestinal transplant. The CDR3 reads CASSLKQGTYNSPLHF. In nucleotides, the CDR3 is TGTGCCAGCAGCCTAAAACAGGGGACTTATAATTCACCCCTCCACTTT.